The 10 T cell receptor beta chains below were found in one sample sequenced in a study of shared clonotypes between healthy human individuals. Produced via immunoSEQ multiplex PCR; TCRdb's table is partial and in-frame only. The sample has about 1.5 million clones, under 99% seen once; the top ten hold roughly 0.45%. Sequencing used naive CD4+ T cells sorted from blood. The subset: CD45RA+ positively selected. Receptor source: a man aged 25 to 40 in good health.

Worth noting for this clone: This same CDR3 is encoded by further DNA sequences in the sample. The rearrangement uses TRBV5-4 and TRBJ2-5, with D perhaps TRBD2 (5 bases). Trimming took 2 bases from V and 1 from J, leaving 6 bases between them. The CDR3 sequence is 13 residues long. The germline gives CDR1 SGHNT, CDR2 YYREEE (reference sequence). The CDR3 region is CASSFRGQETQYF. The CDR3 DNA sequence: TGTGCCAGCAGCTTTCGGGGCCAAGAGACCCAGTACTTC.

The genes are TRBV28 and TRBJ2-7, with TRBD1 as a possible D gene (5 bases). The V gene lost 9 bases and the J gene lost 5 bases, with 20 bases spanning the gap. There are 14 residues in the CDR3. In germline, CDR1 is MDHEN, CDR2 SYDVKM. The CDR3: CASRALLTVNEQYF. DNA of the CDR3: TGTGCCAGTCGAGCCCTCTTGACAGTAAACGAGCAGTACTTC.

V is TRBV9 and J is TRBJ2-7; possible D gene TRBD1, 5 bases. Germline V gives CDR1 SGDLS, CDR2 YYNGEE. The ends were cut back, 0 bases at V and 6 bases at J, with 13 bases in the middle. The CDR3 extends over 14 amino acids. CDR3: CASSVGSKGLEQYF. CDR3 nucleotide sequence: TGTGCCAGCAGCGTAGGGTCTAAGGGGCTCGAGCAGTACTTC. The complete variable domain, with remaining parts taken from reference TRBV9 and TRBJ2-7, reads DSGVTQTPKHLITATGQRVTLRCSPRSGDLSVYWYQQSLDQGLQFLIQYYNGEERAKGNILERFSAQQFPDLHSELNLSSLELGDSALYFCASSVGSKGLEQYFGPGTRLTVT.

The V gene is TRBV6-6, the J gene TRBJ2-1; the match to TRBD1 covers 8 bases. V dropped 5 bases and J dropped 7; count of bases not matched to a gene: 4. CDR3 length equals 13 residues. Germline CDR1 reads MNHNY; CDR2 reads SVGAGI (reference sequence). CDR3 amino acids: CASSKDRANEQFF. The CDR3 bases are TGTGCCAGCAGTAAGGACAGGGCAAATGAGCAGTTCTTC.

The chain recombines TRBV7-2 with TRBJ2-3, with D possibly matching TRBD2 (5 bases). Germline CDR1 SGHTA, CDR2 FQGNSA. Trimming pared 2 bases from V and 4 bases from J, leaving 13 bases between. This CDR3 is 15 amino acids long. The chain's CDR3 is CASSLSLAAADTQYF. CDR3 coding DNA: TGTGCCAGCAGCTTATCTCTAGCTGCCGCAGATACGCAGTATTTT. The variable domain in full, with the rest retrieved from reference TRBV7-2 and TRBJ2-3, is GAGVSQSPSNKVTEKGKDVELRCDPISGHTALYWYRQSLGQGLEFLIYFQGNSAPDKSGLPSDRFSAERTGGSVSTLTIQRTQQEDSAVYLCASSLSLAAADTQYFGPGTRLTVL.

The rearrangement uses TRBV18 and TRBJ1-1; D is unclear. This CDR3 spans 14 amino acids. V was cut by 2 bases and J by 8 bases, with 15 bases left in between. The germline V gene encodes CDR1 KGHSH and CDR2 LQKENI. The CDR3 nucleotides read TGTGCCAGCTCACCAAATGGTTTGGACGGAGAAGCTTTCTTT. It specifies CASSPNGLDGEAFF.

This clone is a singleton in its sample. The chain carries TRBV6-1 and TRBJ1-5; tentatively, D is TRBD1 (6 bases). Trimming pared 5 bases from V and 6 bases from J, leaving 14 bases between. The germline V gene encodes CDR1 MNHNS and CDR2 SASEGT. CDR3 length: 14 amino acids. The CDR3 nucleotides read TGTGCCAGCAGTCGATCGGGGGCAGCTCAGCCCCAGCATTTT. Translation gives CASSRSGAAQPQHF.

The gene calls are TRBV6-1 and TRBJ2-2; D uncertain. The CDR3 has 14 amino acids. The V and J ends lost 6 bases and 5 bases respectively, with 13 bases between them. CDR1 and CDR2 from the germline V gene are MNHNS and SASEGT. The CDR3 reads CASRISTGTGELFF. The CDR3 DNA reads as TGTGCCAGCAGGATATCGACCGGGACCGGGGAGCTGTTTTTT.

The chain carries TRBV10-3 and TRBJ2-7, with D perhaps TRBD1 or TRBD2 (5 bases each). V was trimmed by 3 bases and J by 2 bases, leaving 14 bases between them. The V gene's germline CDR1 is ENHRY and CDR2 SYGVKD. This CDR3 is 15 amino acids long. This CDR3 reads CAISDIGDDPYEQYF. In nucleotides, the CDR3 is TGTGCCATCAGTGATATAGGGGACGACCCCTACGAGCAGTACTTC.

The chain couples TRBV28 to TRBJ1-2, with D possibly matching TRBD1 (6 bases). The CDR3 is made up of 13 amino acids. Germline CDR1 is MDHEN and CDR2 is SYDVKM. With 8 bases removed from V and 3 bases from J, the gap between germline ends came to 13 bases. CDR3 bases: TGTGCCAGCGAGTACAGGGAGGACTATGGCTACACCTTC. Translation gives CASEYREDYGYTF.